What follows is one TCR beta chain and its context. There are 18 residues in the CDR3. Germline-derived CDR1 and CDR2 are SGHVS and FQNEAQ. Germline trimming cut 2 bases from V and 1 base from J; bases unmatched to any gene: 14. This sample was included in a study of PD-L1 blockade in urothelial cancer. Study at large: A median of roughly 150,000 T cells was found in the blood samples.

Time point indicated: pretreatment peripheral blood. Clones were read by immunoSEQ multiplex PCR, and TCRdb kept only the in-frame ones, dropping some. The sample lists roughly 38,000 clones; around 82% were seen once. The chain recombines TRBV7-8 with TRBJ2-7; 7 nucleotides line up with TRBD2. This specimen consisted of PBMCs, obtained around atezolizumab (anti-PD-L1) treatment. This TCR came from a man aged 55-75 years with urothelial cancer. CDR3: CASSLILGGSRGSYEQYF. The CDR3 region has the DNA TGTGCCAGCAGCTTAATATTGGGAGGGTCAAGGGGATCCTACGAGCAGTACTTC.